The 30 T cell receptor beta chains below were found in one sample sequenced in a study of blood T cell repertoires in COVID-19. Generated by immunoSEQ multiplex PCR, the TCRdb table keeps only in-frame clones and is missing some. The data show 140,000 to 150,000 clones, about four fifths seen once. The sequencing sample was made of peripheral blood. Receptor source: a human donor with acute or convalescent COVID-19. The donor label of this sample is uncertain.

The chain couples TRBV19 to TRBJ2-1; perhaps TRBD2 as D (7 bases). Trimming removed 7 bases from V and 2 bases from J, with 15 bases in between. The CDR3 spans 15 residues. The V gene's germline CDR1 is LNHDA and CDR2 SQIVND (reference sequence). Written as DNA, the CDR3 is TGTGCCAGTATTAGTCCGGGGGGCACCTACAATGAGCAGTTCTTC. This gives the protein CASISPGGTYNEQFF.

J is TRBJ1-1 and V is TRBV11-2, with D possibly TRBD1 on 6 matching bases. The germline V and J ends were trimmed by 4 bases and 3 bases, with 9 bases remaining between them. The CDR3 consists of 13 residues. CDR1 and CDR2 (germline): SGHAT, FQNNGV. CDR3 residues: CASSYRVDTEAFF. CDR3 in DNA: TGTGCCAGCAGCTACAGGGTTGACACTGAAGCTTTCTTT.

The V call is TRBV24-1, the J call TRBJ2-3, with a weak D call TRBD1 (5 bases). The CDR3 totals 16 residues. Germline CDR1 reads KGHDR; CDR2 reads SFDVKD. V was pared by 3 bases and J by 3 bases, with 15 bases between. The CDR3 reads CATSDPSRALTDTQYF. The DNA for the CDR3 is TGTGCCACCAGTGATCCCTCCAGGGCGCTAACAGATACGCAGTATTTT.

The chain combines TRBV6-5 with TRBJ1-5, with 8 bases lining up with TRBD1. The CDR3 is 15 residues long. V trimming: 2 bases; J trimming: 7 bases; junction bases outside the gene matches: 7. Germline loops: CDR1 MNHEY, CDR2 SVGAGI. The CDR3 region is CASSYTRGRGQPQHF. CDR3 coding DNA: TGTGCCAGCAGTTACACCAGGGGGCGCGGGCAGCCCCAGCATTTT.

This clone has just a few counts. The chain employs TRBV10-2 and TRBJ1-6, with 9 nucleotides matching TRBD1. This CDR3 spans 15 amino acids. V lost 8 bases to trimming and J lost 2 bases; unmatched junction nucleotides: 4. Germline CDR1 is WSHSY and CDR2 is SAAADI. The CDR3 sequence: CASADRGAYNSPLHF. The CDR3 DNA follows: TGCGCCAGCGCGGACAGGGGCGCCTATAATTCACCCCTCCACTTT.

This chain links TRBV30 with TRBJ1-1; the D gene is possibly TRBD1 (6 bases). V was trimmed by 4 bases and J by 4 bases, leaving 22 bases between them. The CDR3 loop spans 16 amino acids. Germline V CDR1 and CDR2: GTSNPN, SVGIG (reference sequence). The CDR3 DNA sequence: TGTGCCTGGACCCCTCGAGGGGCGGGGGCGGGCACTGAAGCTTTCTTT. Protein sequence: CAWTPRGAGAGTEAFF.

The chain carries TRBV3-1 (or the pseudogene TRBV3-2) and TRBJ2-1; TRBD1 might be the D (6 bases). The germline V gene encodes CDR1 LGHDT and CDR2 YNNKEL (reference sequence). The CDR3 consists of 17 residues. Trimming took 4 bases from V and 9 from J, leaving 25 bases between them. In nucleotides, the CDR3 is TGTGCCAGCAGCCCGTGGACAGCTCTAAGTGAGGGCGGTGAGCAGTTCTTC. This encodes CASSPWTALSEGGEQFF.

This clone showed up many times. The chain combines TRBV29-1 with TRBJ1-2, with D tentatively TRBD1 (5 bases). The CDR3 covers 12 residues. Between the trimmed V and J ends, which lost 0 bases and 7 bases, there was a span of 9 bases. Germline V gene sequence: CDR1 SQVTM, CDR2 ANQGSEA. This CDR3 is CSVEDNRFGYTF. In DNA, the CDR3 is TGCAGCGTTGAAGACAACAGGTTTGGCTACACCTTC.

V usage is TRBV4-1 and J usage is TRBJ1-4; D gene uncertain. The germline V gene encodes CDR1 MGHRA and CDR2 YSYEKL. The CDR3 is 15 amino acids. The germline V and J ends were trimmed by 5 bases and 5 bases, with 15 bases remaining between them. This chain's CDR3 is CASSTREGLNEKLFF. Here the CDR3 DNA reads TGCGCCAGCAGCACCCGGGAGGGTTTAAATGAAAAACTGTTTTTT.

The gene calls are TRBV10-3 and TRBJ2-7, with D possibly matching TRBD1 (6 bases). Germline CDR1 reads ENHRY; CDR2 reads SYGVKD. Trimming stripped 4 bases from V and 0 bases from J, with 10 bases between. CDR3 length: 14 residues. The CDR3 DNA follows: TGTGCCATCAGTGTCGACAGGTCCTCCTACGAGCAGTACTTC. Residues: CAISVDRSSYEQYF.

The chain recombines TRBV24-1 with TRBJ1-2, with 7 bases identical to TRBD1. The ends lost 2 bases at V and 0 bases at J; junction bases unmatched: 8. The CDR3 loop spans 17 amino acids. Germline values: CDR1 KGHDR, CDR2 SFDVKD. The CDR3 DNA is TGTGCCACCAGTGATTATAACACAGGGACAGCTAACTATGGCTACACCTTC. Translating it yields CATSDYNTGTANYGYTF.

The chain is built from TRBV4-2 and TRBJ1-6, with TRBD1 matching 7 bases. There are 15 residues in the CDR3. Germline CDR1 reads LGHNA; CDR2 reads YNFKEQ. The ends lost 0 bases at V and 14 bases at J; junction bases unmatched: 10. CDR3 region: CASSQELDRRKSLHF. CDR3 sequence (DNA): TGTGCCAGCAGCCAAGAACTGGACAGGCGAAAATCCCTCCACTTT.

The CDR3 is CAWSPRTNSYNSPLHF. For the CDR3, the DNA is TGTGCCTGGAGCCCCCGGACAAACTCCTATAATTCACCCCTCCACTTT. This chain links TRBV30 with TRBJ1-6; perhaps TRBD1 as D (5 bases). CDR1 GTSNPN and CDR2 SVGIG come from the germline V gene (reference sequence). Trimming stripped 3 bases from V and 0 bases from J, with 12 bases between. This CDR3 is 16 amino acids long.

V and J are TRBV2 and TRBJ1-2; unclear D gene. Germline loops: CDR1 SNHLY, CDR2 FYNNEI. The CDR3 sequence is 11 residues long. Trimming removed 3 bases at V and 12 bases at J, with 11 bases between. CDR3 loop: CASSEKKQNTF. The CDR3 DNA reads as TGTGCCAGCAGTGAGAAGAAGCAAAACACCTTC.

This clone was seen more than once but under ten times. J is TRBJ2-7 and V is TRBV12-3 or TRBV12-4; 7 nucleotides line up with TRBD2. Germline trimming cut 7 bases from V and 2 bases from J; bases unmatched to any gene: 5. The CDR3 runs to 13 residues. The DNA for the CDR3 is TGTGCCAGCACCTTGGGGGGGACCTACGAGCAGTACTTC. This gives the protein CASTLGGTYEQYF.

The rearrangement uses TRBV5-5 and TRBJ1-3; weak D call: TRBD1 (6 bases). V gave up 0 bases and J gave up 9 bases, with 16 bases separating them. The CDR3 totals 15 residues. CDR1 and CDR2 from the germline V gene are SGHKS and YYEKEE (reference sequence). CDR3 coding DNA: TGTGCCAGCAGCTTGGCGGACAGCCTGCCGGGCACCATATATTTT. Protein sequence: CASSLADSLPGTIYF.

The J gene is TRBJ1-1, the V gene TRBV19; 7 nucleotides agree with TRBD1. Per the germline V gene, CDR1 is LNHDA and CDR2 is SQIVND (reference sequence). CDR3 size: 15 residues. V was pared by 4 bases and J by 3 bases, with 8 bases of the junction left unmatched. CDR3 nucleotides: TGTGCCAGTAGTACCTCAGACAGGGAGGACACTGAAGCTTTCTTT. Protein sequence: CASSTSDREDTEAFF.

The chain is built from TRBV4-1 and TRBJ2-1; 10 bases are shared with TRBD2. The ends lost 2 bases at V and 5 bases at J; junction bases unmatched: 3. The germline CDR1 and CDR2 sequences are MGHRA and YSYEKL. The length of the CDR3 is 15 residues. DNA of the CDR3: TGCGCCAGCAGCCAAACTAGCGGGGATCACAATGAGCAGTTCTTC. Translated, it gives CASSQTSGDHNEQFF.

The CDR3 DNA follows: TGTGCCAGCAGTCCCAATACCGGGACCGGGGAGCTGTTTTTT. Amino acid sequence: CASSPNTGTGELFF. The genes are TRBV6-5 and TRBJ2-2; D is ambiguous. The CDR3 runs 14 residues. Trimming took off 5 bases at V and 5 bases at J, with 12 bases between the two ends. The germline CDR1 and CDR2 sequences are MNHEY and SVGAGI.

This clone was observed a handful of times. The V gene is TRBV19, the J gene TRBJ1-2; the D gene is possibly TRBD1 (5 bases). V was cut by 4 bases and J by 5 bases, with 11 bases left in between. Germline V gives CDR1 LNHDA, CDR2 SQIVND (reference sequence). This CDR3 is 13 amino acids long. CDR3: CASSTSTDYGYTF. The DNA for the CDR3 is TGTGCCAGTAGTACCTCGACAGATTATGGCTACACCTTC.

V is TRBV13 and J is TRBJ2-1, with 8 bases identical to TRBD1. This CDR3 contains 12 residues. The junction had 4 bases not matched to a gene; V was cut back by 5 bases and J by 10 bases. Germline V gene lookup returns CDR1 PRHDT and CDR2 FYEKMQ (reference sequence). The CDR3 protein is CASSEDRDEQFF. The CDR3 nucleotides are TGTGCCAGCAGCGAGGACAGGGACGAGCAGTTCTTC.

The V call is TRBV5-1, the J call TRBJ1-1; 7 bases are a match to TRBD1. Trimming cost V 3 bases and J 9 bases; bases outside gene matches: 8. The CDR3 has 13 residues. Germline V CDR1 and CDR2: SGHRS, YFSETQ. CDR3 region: CASSSDWDSQAFF. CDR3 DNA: TGCGCCAGCAGCTCAGATTGGGACAGCCAAGCTTTCTTT.

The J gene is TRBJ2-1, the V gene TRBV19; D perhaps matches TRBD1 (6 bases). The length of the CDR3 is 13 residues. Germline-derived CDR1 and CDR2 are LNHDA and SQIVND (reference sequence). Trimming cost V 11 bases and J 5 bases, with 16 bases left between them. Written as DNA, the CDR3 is TGTGCCTCTAGGGGGATAGCGAACAATGAGCAGTTCTTC. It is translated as CASRGIANNEQFF.

This chain's CDR3 is CSVSNLQGRNTEAFF. The CDR3 DNA follows: TGCAGCGTTTCGAACCTTCAGGGAAGGAACACTGAAGCTTTCTTT. The chain uses TRBV29-1 and TRBJ1-1; D perhaps matches TRBD1 (5 bases). Trimming removed 5 bases from V and 1 base from J, with 17 bases in between. From germline, CDR1 is SQVTM and CDR2 ANQGSEA. CDR3 length: 15 amino acids.

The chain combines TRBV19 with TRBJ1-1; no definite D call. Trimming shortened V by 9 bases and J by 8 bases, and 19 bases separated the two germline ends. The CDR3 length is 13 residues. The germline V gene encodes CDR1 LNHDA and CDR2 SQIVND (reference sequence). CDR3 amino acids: CASLVGGRSEAFF. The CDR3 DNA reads TGTGCCAGCCTCGTAGGAGGGCGTAGCGAAGCTTTCTTT.

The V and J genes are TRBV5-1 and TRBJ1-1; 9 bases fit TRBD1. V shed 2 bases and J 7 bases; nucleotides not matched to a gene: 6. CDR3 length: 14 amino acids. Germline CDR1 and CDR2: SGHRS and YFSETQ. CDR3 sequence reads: CASSFGQGRSEAFF. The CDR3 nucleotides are TGCGCCAGCAGCTTTGGACAGGGGAGGAGTGAAGCTTTCTTT.

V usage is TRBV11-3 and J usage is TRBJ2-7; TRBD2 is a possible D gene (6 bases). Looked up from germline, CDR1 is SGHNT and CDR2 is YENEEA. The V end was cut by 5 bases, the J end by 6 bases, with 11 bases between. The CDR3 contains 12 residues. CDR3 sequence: CASSAGLGEQYF. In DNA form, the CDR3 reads TGTGCCAGCAGCGCGGGACTTGGCGAGCAGTACTTC.

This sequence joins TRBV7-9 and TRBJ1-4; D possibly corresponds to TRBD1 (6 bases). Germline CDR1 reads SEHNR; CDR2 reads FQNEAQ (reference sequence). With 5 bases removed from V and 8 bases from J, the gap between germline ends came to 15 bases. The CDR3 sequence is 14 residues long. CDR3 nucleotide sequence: TGTGCCAGCAGCGAGGACAGCAGCGGAGAAAAACTGTTTTTT. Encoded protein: CASSEDSSGEKLFF.

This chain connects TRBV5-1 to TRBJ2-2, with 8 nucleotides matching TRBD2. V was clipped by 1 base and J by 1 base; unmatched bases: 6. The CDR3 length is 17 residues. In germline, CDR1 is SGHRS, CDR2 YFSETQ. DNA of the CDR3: TGCGCCAGCAGCTTGAGGAGCGGGGGTCAGAACACCGGGGAGCTGTTTTTT. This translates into CASSLRSGGQNTGELFF.

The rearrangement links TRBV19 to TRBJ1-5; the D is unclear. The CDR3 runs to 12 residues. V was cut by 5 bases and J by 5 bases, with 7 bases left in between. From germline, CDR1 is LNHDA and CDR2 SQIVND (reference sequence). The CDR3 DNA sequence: TGTGCCAGTAGTGTCAGCGATCAGCCCCAGCATTTT. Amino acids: CASSVSDQPQHF.